The clone carrying this T cell receptor (beta chain) occurred many times. Its antigen is not identified. Using genomic DNA as the template, TCR beta VDJ and CDR3 profiling was carried out. TCRdb independently ran MiXCR on the reads; one entry per CDR3 protein. The table includes some 180,000 distinct CDR3 sequences, 63% detected once. The CDR3 runs 16 residues. The V end lost 4 bases, the J end lost 3 bases, and 19 bases lay between the germline ends. Germline assignment: CDR1 SGHTS and CDR2 YDEGEE. For sequencing, patients were chosen who had shown expansion of CD8+CD57+ cells by flow cytometry. Each patient carried a diagnosis of severe acquired aplastic anemia. No therapy had been given to the patients at the time of blood sampling. These data come from a study of CD8+CD57+ T cells in acquired aplastic anemia. Study in general: DNA from sorted CD4+ and CD8+ cells averaged roughly 3.2 ug.

Overall study results and limits: Comparison of patients with controls identified approximately 28 shared CD8+ CDR3 sequences.

V usage is TRBV5-8 and J usage is TRBJ1-1, with D tentatively TRBD1 (6 bases). Material: sorted CD4+, CD8+, or CD8+CD57+ T cells (not recorded which) from PBMCs. This clonotype was sampled from a human donor with aplastic anemia. The CDR3, as DNA: TGTGCCAGCAGCCCTCGGGACACAGATACGTACACTGAAGCTTTCTTT. Protein: CASSPRDTDTYTEAFF.